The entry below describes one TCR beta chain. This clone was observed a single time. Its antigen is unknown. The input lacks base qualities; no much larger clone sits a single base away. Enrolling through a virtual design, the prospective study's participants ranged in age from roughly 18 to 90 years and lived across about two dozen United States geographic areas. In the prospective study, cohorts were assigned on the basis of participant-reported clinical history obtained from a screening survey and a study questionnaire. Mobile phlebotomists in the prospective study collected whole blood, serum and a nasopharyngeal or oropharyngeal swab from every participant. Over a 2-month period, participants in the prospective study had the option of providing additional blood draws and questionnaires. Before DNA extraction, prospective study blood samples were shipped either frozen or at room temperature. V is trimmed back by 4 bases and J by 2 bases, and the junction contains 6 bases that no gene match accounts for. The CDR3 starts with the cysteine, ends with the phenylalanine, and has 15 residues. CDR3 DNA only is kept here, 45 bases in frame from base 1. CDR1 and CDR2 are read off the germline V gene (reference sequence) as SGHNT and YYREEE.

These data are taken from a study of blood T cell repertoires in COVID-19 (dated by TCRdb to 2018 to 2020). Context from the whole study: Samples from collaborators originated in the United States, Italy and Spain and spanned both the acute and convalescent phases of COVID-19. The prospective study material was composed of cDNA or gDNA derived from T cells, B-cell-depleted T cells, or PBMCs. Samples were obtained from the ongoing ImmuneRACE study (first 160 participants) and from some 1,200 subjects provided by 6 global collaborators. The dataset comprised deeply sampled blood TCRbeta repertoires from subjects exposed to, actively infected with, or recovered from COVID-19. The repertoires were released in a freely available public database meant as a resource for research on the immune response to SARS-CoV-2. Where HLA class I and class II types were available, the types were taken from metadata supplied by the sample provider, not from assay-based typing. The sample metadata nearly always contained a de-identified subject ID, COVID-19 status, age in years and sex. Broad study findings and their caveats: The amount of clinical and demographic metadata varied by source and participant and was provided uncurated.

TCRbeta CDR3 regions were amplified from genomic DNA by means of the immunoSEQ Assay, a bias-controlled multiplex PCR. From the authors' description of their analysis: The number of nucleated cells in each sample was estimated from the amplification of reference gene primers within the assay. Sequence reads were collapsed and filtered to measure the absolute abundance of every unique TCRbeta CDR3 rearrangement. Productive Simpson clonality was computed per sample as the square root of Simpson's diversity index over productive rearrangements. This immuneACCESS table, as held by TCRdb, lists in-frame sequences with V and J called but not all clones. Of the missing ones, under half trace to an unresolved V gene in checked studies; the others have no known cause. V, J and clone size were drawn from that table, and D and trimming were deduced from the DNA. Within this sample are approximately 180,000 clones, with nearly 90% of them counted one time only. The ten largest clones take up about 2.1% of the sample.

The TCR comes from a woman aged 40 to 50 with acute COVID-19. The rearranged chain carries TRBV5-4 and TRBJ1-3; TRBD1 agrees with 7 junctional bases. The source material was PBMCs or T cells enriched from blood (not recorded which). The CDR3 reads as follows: CASSPQGKTGNTIYF. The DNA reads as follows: TGTGCCAGCAGCCCACAGGGGAAAACTGGAAACACCATATATTTT.